This TCR beta chain was sequenced for a study of cytomegalovirus exposure and HLA in healthy donors. Trimming cost V 5 bases and J 4 bases, with 17 bases left between them. There are 15 residues in the CDR3. Looked up from germline, CDR1 is LNHDA and CDR2 is SQIVND (reference sequence). Sequencing used immunoSEQ multiplex PCR; TCRdb keeps in-frame clones, though not all of them. The sample holds about 280,000 clones, around nine tenths seen once. Sequencing was performed on PBMCs. This TCR came from a woman between 18 and 29 years old in good health and CMV-seronegative. V gene TRBV19 combines with J gene TRBJ1-1; D is perhaps TRBD1 (5 bases). CDR3 coding DNA: TGTGCCAGTAGTCCCGGACGCGGTAGGGGCACTGAAGCTTTCTTT. It specifies CASSPGRGRGTEAFF.